The 22 T cell receptor beta chains listed next were all sequenced from one sample in a study of blood T cell repertoires in COVID-19. The method was immunoSEQ multiplex PCR; TCRdb's version includes in-frame clones alone and lacks a portion of them. The sample yields almost 55,000 clones, around nine tenths seen once. The sample comprised peripheral blood. These TCRs come from a woman aged 40-49 years with active COVID-19.

The CDR3 nucleotides are TGTGCCAGCTCAGAACTAGGGGGAGCTTTCTTT. This translates into CASSELGGAFF. The chain is built from TRBV18 and TRBJ1-1; a possible D gene is TRBD1 (6 bases). V lost 5 bases and J 10 bases, leaving 11 bases between the germline ends. CDR3 size: 11 residues. CDR1 and CDR2 from the germline V gene are KGHSH and LQKENI.

The chain employs TRBV10-3 and TRBJ2-7, with 12 bases matching TRBD2. In germline, CDR1 is ENHRY, CDR2 SYGVKD. The CDR3 runs to 16 residues. With V trimmed by 5 bases and J by 0 bases, 5 bases remained unmatched. CDR3 nucleotide sequence: TGTGCCATCAGTTCTAGCGGGGGGGCTAGCTCCTACGAGCAGTACTTC. Translated: CAISSSGGASSYEQYF.

The rearrangement uses TRBV5-4 and TRBJ2-5; D is perhaps TRBD2 (6 bases). V was pared by 4 bases and J by 0 bases, with 16 bases between. The CDR3 is 16 residues long. The V gene's germline CDR1 is SGHNT and CDR2 YYREEE (reference sequence). The CDR3 region is CASSPAQGLNQETQYF. In nucleotides, the CDR3 is TGTGCCAGCAGCCCAGCTCAGGGACTGAACCAAGAGACCCAGTACTTC.

The rearrangement uses TRBV7-6 and TRBJ1-6; D possibly corresponds to TRBD1 (6 bases). The CDR3 sequence is 16 residues long. V shed 1 base and J shed 6 bases, with 13 bases lying between them. Per the germline V gene, CDR1 is SGHVS and CDR2 is FNYEAQ. CDR3 region: CASSLGTVRLNSPLHF. CDR3 in DNA: TGTGCCAGCAGCTTAGGGACAGTGAGACTTAATTCACCCCTCCACTTT.

The chain uses TRBV5-1 and TRBJ1-2, with 8 bases matching TRBD1. The CDR3 has 13 residues. Germline loops: CDR1 SGHRS, CDR2 YFSETQ. The trim removed 4 bases at V and 8 bases at J, leaving 7 bases unmatched. Here the CDR3 DNA reads TGCGCCAGCAGCGCGGACAGGGCGGGGGGCTACACCTTC. It specifies CASSADRAGGYTF.

This clone was seen just once. The chain employs TRBV5-4 and TRBJ2-3; 8 nucleotides line up with TRBD2. The V and J ends lost 4 bases and 1 base, in that order; junction bases with no gene match: 11. Germline CDR1 reads SGHNT; CDR2 reads YYREEE (reference sequence). CDR3 length: 17 amino acids. CDR3 protein: CASSPVGAGGRTDTQYF. The CDR3 DNA follows: TGTGCCAGCAGCCCGGTCGGCGCGGGGGGTCGCACAGATACGCAGTATTTT. Combining the CDR3 with reference TRBV5-4 and TRBJ2-3 gives the whole variable domain ETGVTQSPTHLIKTRGQQVTLRCSSQSGHNTVSWYQQALGQGPQFIFQYYREEENGRGNFPPRFSGLQFPNYSSELNVNALELDDSALYLCASSPVGAGGRTDTQYFGPGTRLTVL.

The genes are TRBV18 and TRBJ1-2, with TRBD1 matching 9 bases. Germline assignment: CDR1 KGHSH and CDR2 LQKENI. The CDR3 runs 15 residues. V lost 5 bases to trimming and J lost 5 bases; unmatched junction nucleotides: 9. CDR3 sequence reads: CASSSPQTGGYGYTF. DNA of the CDR3: TGTGCCAGCTCAAGCCCCCAGACAGGGGGTTATGGCTACACCTTC. The whole variable domain, remainder taken from reference TRBV18 and TRBJ1-2, is NAGVMQNPRHLVRRRGQEARLRCSPMKGHSHVYWYRQLPEEGLKFMVYLQKENIIDESGMPKERFSAEFPKEGPSILRIQQVVRGDSAAYFCASSSPQTGGYGYTFGSGTRLTVV.

V usage is TRBV5-4 and J usage is TRBJ2-4, with 11 nucleotides matching TRBD2. CDR3 size: 17 residues. V was pared by 2 bases and J by 0 bases, with 4 bases of the junction left unmatched. Germline V gene data show CDR1 as SGHNT and CDR2 as YYREEE (reference sequence). DNA of the CDR3: TGTGCCAGCAGCTTAGGGACTAGCGGATTAGCCAAAAACATTCAGTACTTC. As protein: CASSLGTSGLAKNIQYF.

Only one count was recorded for this clone. The chain is built from TRBV6-4 and TRBJ2-2, with D possibly TRBD1 on 6 matching bases. V shed 4 bases and J shed 6 bases, with 9 bases lying between them. Germline CDR1 MRHNA, CDR2 SNTAGT. The CDR3 is made up of 13 amino acids. CDR3 in amino acids: CASSAQGAGELFF. Here the CDR3 DNA reads TGTGCCAGCAGTGCACAGGGCGCCGGGGAGCTGTTTTTT.

The V call is TRBV19, the J call TRBJ2-1; weak D call: TRBD2 (5 bases). The CDR3 contains 15 residues. The V and J ends lost 3 bases and 8 bases respectively, with 17 bases between them. From germline, CDR1 is LNHDA and CDR2 SQIVND (reference sequence). In DNA form, the CDR3 reads TGTGCCAGTAGTATTTCGGGAACGGGTGGCGATGAGCAGTTCTTC. Translated, it gives CASSISGTGGDEQFF.

The chain joins TRBV6-5 to TRBJ2-7; D is perhaps TRBD1 (5 bases). This CDR3 spans 15 amino acids. CDR1 is MNHEY, CDR2 SVGAGI, per germline. Trimming pared 0 bases from V and 0 bases from J, leaving 9 bases between. CDR3 in DNA: TGTGCCAGCAGTTACTCAGGGGCCCGCTCCTACGAGCAGTACTTC. It encodes CASSYSGARSYEQYF.

The chain links TRBV10-3 to TRBJ1-5; the match to TRBD1 covers 10 bases. The CDR3 is 16 residues long. Germline lookup yields CDR1 ENHRY and CDR2 SYGVKD. The V and J ends lost 5 bases and 1 base, in that order; junction bases with no gene match: 5. The CDR3 is CAISRDRGASNQPQHF. For the CDR3, the DNA is TGTGCCATCAGTAGGGACAGGGGCGCGAGCAATCAGCCCCAGCATTTT.

The chain couples TRBV5-8 to TRBJ2-3, with 9 bases aligning to TRBD2. V was clipped by 5 bases and J by 2 bases; unmatched bases: 9. Germline V gene data show CDR1 as SGHTS and CDR2 as YDEGEE. The CDR3 totals 16 residues. The CDR3 sequence is CASSPPSGVYTDTQYF. The CDR3 DNA reads TGTGCCAGCAGTCCCCCTAGCGGGGTATACACAGATACGCAGTATTTT.

Written as DNA, the CDR3 is TGCGCCAGCAGCTCCTCTAGCGGGGTCGATGAGACCCAGTACTTC. Translating it yields CASSSSSGVDETQYF. V and J are TRBV5-1 and TRBJ2-5, with TRBD2 matching 9 bases. The germline V gene encodes CDR1 SGHRS and CDR2 YFSETQ. The CDR3 covers 15 residues. With V trimmed by 3 bases and J by 5 bases, 8 bases remained unmatched.

The rearrangement joins TRBV19 to TRBJ1-5; 11 bases are a match to TRBD1. The ends lost 7 bases at V and 5 bases at J; junction bases unmatched: 7. Germline-derived CDR1 and CDR2 are LNHDA and SQIVND (reference sequence). The length of the CDR3 is 15 residues. The CDR3 DNA reads TGTGCCAGTACCCCAAGGACAGGGGGCTATCAGCCCCAGCATTTT. Its protein product is CASTPRTGGYQPQHF. Based on the CDR3 plus reference TRBV19 and TRBJ1-5, the full variable domain is DGGITQSPKYLFRKEGQNVTLSCEQNLNHDAMYWYRQDPGQGLRLIYYSQIVNDFQKGDIAEGYSVSREKKESFPLTVTSAQKNPTAFYLCASTPRTGGYQPQHFGDGTRLSIL.

V gene TRBV28 combines with J gene TRBJ1-3; unclear D gene. Trimming shortened V by 6 bases and J by 4 bases, and 10 bases separated the two germline ends. The CDR3 extends over 13 amino acids. Germline V gene data show CDR1 as MDHEN and CDR2 as SYDVKM. The CDR3 sequence is CASRFSSGNTIYF. CDR3 in DNA: TGTGCCAGCAGATTCTCTTCCGGAAACACCATATATTTT.

The V call is TRBV2, the J call TRBJ2-3; 8 bases agree with TRBD2. Germline V gene lookup returns CDR1 SNHLY and CDR2 FYNNEI. The CDR3 covers 15 residues. V was clipped by 2 bases and J by 5 bases; unmatched bases: 6. The CDR3: CASSETSGFRDTQYF. In DNA form, the CDR3 reads TGTGCCAGCAGTGAAACTAGCGGTTTCAGAGATACGCAGTATTTT.

The rearrangement uses TRBV12-5 and TRBJ2-7, with 7 nucleotides matching TRBD1. Unmatched junction bases numbered 1, after V lost 1 base and J lost 1 base. The CDR3 has 14 amino acids. CDR1 LGHNT and CDR2 FRNRAP come from the germline V gene. CDR3 in DNA: TGTGCTAGTGGTTTGGGGACAGGATCCTACGAGCAGTACTTC. Translation: CASGLGTGSYEQYF.

The genes are TRBV7-9 and TRBJ1-5; D might be TRBD1 (5 bases). V was pared by 3 bases and J by 0 bases, with 18 bases between. The CDR3 contains 18 residues. The germline gives CDR1 SEHNR, CDR2 FQNEAQ (reference sequence). The CDR3 DNA follows: TGTGCCAGCAGCTTGGGTAGGAGGGGCTCACCTAGCAATCAGCCCCAGCATTTT. Protein sequence: CASSLGRRGSPSNQPQHF.

Comments on this clone: This specimen includes other DNA sequences encoding the same CDR3. The chain couples TRBV5-4 to TRBJ1-1; 8 bases are shared with TRBD1. The CDR3 covers 15 residues. The J segment lost 0 bases and the V segment lost 4 bases, leaving 5 bases of the junction unmatched. Germline V gene data show CDR1 as SGHNT and CDR2 as YYREEE (reference sequence). The CDR3 nucleotides read TGTGCCAGCAGCCCCGGGACAGGAGTGAACACTGAAGCTTTCTTT. Its translation: CASSPGTGVNTEAFF.

The chain combines TRBV4-1 with TRBJ2-7; perhaps TRBD1 as D (6 bases). CDR1 and CDR2 (germline): MGHRA, YSYEKL. The CDR3 is made up of 16 amino acids. V lost 4 bases, J lost 2 bases, and 18 bases lay in between. CDR3 amino acids: CASSRNPRRGTYEQYF. DNA for the CDR3: TGCGCCAGCAGCCGGAACCCGCGCAGGGGCACCTACGAGCAGTACTTC.

A single count supports this clone. The rearrangement joins TRBV12-3 or TRBV12-4 to TRBJ2-7, with D unclear. CDR3 length equals 11 residues. Between the trimmed V and J ends, which lost 5 bases and 3 bases, there was a span of 5 bases. Here the CDR3 reads CASSTIYEQYF. In DNA form, the CDR3 reads TGTGCCAGCAGTACAATCTACGAGCAGTACTTC.